This T cell receptor beta chain emerged from a study of cytomegalovirus exposure and HLA in healthy donors (dated 2017 in TCRdb). Regarding the complete study: According to a later analysis, one platform produced both the approximately 110 validation repertoires and the approximately 670 repertoires of the first cohort. To predict cytomegalovirus infection status, the study combined high-throughput TCR immunosequencing, statistical association of individual TCRs with disease status, and machine learning. The study aimed to test whether cataloging public T cell receptors could reveal signatures of past pathogen exposure. Besides the first cohort of 666 subjects, a separate validation cohort made up of 120 or so different subjects was used.

Donors formed part of the validation cohort, which comprised approximately 130 subjects and was distinct from the first cohort of under 850 subjects. The paper's findings and limits, for the study overall: In both the original and validation cohorts, the classifier was reported to diagnose cytomegalovirus status with high specificity and sensitivity. A total of fewer than 200 TCR beta chains were listed by the study as associated with cytomegalovirus. In vitro tests confirmed that a few of the cytomegalovirus-associated TCR beta chains recognize cytomegalovirus antigens. A later analysis found that TCRs clustered in the first cohort also tended to co-occur in the 95 to 150 validation repertoires, with 90% to 95% of cluster scores above 0. It was suggested by the authors that the approach could potentially be generalized to other disease states and immunological phenotypes. Most TCR sequences were seen in very few donors, while some public TCRs were found in many individuals. A later analysis had no HLA typing for the validation cohort, so co-occurrence there was scored across all 110 or so repertoires.

To note about this clone: Its antigen is not yet known. No base-level quality is on record; no much larger clone is a single base apart.

The V end loses 7 bases and the J end loses 4 bases, and a stretch of 13 bases separates them. Its CDR3 holds 13 amino acids, cysteine through phenylalanine. The only DNA kept is the CDR3, 39 bases in frame from the first base. CDR1 and CDR2 (MNHEY, SVGAGI) derive from the germline V gene. Libraries were built with the immunoSEQ multiplex PCR assay. In the paper's pipeline: A statistical classification framework was developed to diagnose cytomegalovirus status using the catalog of TCR beta chain sequences. Entries here come from immuneACCESS through TCRdb and include only in-frame sequences with V and J called. Some clones fail to appear in such tables; in the studies checked, an unresolved V gene covers under half of the shortfall, and the cause of the remainder is unknown. V and J calls and clone size come straight from that table; D and trimming were deduced from the DNA. The sample table contains 200,000 to 250,000 clones; only one count was recorded for approximately 80% of them. The ten largest clonotypes hold over 13% of the sample.

The sequence joins TRBV6-5 to TRBJ1-2; TRBD1 is perhaps the D gene, given 6 matching bases. The sequenced material came from PBMCs. The sequence was collected from a woman aged 25-40 years in good health and CMV-seropositive. The CDR3 here reads CASKGGILYGYTF. The sequence in DNA is TGTGCCAGCAAGGGGGGGATACTCTATGGCTACACCTTC.